Below, one T cell receptor beta chain is given with its context. Its antigen is not known. The data originate from a study of response to subunit inactivated influenza vaccine. Study-wide points: That few new T cells are recruited by each seasonal influenza vaccination was the authors' suggestion.

TCRdb reanalysed the RT-PCR reads using MiXCR and keeps one entry per CDR3 protein. The sample has 700,000 to 900,000 distinct CDR3 sequences, over 20% seen once. Germline CDR1 and CDR2: MDHEN and SYDVKM. The V end was cut by 4 bases, the J end by 1 base, with 13 bases between. CDR3 length equals 15 residues. The chain carries TRBV28 and TRBJ2-5; D may correspond to TRBD1 or TRBD2 (5 bases each). This specimen consisted of PBMCs from blood, obtained about 5 days after vaccination. This receptor was obtained from a man over 45 who received an inactivated influenza vaccine. CDR3 nucleotide sequence: TGTGCCAGCAGTTCGGGACGGGCGAGCCAAGAGACCCAGTACTTC. Translating gives CASSSGRASQETQYF. Using reference TRBV28 and TRBJ2-5 for the parts outside the CDR3, the full variable domain is DVKVTQSSRYLVKRTGEKVFLECVQDMDHENMFWYRQDPGLGLRLIYFSYDVKMKEKGDIPEGYSVSREKKERFSLILESASTNQTSMYLCASSSGRASQETQYFGPGTRLLVL.